This TCR beta chain was identified in a study of cytomegalovirus exposure and HLA in healthy donors. The overall study: The 100 to 150 validation repertoires and the roughly 690 first-cohort repertoires shared a platform, a later analysis reported.

Germline CDR1 and CDR2: SGHAT and FQDESV (reference sequence). The CDR3 is made up of 14 amino acids. Unmatched junction bases numbered 1, after V lost 5 bases and J lost 0 bases. A remark on this clone: Its antigen is not identified.

Profiled with immunoSEQ multiplex PCR; TCRdb holds only in-frame clones, not every one. Of 110,000 to 150,000 clones listed, approximately 85% are singletons. Study-level points and caveats: Reportedly, cytomegalovirus status was diagnosed with high sensitivity and specificity. Associated with cytomegalovirus, according to the listing, were 150 to 200 TCR beta chains. Testing in vitro showed three CMV-associated chains specific for CMV antigens.

The origin of this receptor is a woman in her twenties or thirties in good health and CMV-seronegative. This chain uses TRBV11-1 with TRBJ2-7; the match to TRBD1 covers 10 bases. Sequenced: PBMCs. This chain's CDR3 is CASSRTGGSYEQYF. As DNA, the CDR3 is TGTGCCAGCAGCCGGACAGGGGGCTCCTACGAGCAGTACTTC.